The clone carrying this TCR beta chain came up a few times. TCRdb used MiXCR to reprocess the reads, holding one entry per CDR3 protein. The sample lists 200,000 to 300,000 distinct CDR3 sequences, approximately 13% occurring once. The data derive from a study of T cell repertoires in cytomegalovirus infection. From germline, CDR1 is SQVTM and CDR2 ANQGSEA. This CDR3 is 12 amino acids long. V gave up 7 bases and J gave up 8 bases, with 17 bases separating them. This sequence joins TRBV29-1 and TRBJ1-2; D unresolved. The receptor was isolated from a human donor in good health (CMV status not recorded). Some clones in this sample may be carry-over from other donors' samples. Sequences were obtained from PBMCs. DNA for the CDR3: TGCAGCGCCCCATGGGGAGGTATGGGCTACACCTTC. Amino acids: CSAPWGGMGYTF.